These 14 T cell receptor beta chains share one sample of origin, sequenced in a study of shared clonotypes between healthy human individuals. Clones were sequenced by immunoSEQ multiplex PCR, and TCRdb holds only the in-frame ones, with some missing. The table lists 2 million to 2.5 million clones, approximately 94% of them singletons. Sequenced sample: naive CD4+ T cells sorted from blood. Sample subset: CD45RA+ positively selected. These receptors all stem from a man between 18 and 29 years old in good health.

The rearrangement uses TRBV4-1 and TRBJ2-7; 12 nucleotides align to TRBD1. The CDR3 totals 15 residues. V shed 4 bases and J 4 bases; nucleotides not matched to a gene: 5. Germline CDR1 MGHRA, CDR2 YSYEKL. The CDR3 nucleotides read TGCGCCAGCAGCCTCGGGACAGGGGGCGAGTACGAGCAGTACTTC. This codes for CASSLGTGGEYEQYF.

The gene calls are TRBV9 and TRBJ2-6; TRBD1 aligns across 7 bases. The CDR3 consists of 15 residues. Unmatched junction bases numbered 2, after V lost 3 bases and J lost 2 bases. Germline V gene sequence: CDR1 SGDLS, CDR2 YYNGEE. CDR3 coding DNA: TGTGCCAGCAGCGCGACAGGGCCTGGGGCCAACGTCCTGACTTTC. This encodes CASSATGPGANVLTF. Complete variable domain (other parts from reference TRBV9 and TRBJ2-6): DSGVTQTPKHLITATGQRVTLRCSPRSGDLSVYWYQQSLDQGLQFLIQYYNGEERAKGNILERFSAQQFPDLHSELNLSSLELGDSALYFCASSATGPGANVLTFGAGSRLTVL.

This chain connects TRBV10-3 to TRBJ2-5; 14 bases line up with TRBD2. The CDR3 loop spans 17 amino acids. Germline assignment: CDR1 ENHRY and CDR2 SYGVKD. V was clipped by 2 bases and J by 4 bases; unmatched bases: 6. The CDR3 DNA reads TGTGCCATCAGTGAGCAACCAGGACTAGCGGGAGGAGAGACCCAGTACTTC. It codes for CAISEQPGLAGGETQYF.

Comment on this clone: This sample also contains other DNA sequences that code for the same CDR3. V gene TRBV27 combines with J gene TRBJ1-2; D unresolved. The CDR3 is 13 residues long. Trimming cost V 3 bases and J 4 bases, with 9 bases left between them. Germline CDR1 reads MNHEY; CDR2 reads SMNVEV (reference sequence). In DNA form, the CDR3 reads TGTGCCAGCAGTTTCAGAGGATCCTATGGCTACACCTTC. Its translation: CASSFRGSYGYTF.

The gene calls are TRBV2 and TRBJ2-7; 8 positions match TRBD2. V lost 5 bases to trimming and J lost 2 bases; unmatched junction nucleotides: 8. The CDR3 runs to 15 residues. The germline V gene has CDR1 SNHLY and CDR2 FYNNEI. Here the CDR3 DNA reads TGTGCCAGCAGTCAAACTAGCGGAAGACCCTACGAGCAGTACTTC. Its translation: CASSQTSGRPYEQYF.

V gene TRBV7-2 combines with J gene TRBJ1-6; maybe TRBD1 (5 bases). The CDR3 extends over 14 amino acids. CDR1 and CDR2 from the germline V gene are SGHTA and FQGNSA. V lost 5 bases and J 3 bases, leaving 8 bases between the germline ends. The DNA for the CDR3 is TGTGCCAGCAGCGGGGGAGTCTATAATTCACCCCTCCACTTT. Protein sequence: CASSGGVYNSPLHF.

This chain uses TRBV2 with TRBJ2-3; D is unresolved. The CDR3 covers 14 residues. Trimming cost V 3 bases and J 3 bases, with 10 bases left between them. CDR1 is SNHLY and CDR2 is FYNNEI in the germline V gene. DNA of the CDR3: TGTGCCAGCAGTGACAGACAACGAACAGATACGCAGTATTTT. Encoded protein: CASSDRQRTDTQYF. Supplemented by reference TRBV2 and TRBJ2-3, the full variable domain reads EPEVTQTPSHQVTQMGQEVILRCVPISNHLYFYWYRQILGQKVEFLVSFYNNEISEKSEIFDDQFSVERPDGSNFTLKIRSTKLEDSAMYFCASSDRQRTDTQYFGPGTRLTVL.

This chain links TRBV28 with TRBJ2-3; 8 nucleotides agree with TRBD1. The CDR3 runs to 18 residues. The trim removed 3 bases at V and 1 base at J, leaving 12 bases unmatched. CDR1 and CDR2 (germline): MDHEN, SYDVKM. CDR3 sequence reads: CASSFLQGAAVGTDTQYF. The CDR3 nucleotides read TGTGCCAGCAGTTTCCTGCAGGGGGCGGCTGTGGGCACAGATACGCAGTATTTT.

CDR3 loop: CASSDAARLAGAYEQYF. CDR3 DNA: TGTGCCAGCAGTGATGCCGCCCGACTAGCGGGGGCCTACGAGCAGTACTTC. The chain is built from TRBV6-1 and TRBJ2-7; 12 positions match TRBD2. The CDR3 has 17 amino acids. With 3 bases clipped from V and 2 bases from J, the junction kept 8 bases outside the gene matches. Germline assignment: CDR1 MNHNS and CDR2 SASEGT.

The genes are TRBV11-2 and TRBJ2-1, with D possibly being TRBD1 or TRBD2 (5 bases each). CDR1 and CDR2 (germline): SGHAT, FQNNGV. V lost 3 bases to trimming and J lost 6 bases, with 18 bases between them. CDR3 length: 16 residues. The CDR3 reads CASSFFPTGGSNEQFF. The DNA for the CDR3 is TGTGCCAGCAGCTTCTTCCCCACAGGAGGTTCCAATGAGCAGTTCTTC.

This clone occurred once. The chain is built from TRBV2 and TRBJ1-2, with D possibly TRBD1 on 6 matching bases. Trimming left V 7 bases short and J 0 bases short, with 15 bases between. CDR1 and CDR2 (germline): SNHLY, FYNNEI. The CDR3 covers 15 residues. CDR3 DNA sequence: TGTGCCAGCAAGTACACAGGGATTACTAACTATGGCTACACCTTC. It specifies CASKYTGITNYGYTF.

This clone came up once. DNA for the CDR3: TGTGCCAGCAGTTACGGACAGGGAAGCCAGCCCCAGCATTTT. This gives the protein CASSYGQGSQPQHF. The chain carries TRBV6-5 and TRBJ1-5, with TRBD1 matching over 8 bases. This CDR3 spans 14 amino acids. Germline CDR1 and CDR2: MNHEY and SVGAGI. V was clipped by 2 bases and J by 7 bases; unmatched bases: 4.

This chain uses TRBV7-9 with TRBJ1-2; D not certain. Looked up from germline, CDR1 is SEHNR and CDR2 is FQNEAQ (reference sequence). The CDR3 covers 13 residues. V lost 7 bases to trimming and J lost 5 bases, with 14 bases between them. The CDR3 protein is CASIGSGTYGYTF. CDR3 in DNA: TGTGCCAGCATAGGCAGCGGAACGTATGGCTACACCTTC.

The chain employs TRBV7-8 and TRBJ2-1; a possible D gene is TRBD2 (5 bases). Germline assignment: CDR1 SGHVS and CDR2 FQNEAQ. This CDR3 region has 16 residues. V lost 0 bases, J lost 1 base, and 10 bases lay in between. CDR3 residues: CASSLAEARSYNEQFF. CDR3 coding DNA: TGTGCCAGCAGCTTAGCGGAGGCTCGATCCTACAATGAGCAGTTCTTC.